A selection of T cell receptor beta chains follows, all from one sample in a study of cytomegalovirus exposure and HLA in healthy donors. TCRdb keeps only in-frame clones here, not all; method: immunoSEQ multiplex PCR. This table lists 75,000 to 90,000 clones. Material: PBMCs. Receptors originate from a woman between 55 and 75 years old in good health and CMV-seronegative. CDR3s include the opening cysteine and the closing phenylalanine or tryptophan. D genes are given only for firm matches.

J | V | D | DNA | CDR3
TRBJ2-7 | TRBV15 | TRBD1 | TGTGCCACCAGCAGGCCGGGGACAGTCCTGGGGGAGCAGTACTTC | CATSRPGTVLGEQYF
TRBJ2-1 | TRBV7-7 | TRBD2 | TGTGCTAGCAGCCCTCAAATCGGGACTAGCGGGTACAATGAGCAGTTCTTC | CASSPQIGTSGYNEQFF
TRBJ2-1 | TRBV2 | TRBD1 | TGTGCCAGCAGGGGGACAGGGGTAGTGGCCGAGCAGTTCTTC | CASRGTGVVAEQFF
TRBJ2-5 | TRBV6-1 | TRBD2 | TGTGCCAGCACCGACGGAGGGAGGGCGGAGACCCAGTACTTC | CASTDGGRAETQYF
TRBJ1-2 | TRBV28 | TRBD1 | TGTGCCAGCACAAAATTAGGGACAGGGGTAAGGGGCTACACCTTC | CASTKLGTGVRGYTF
TRBJ2-7 | TRBV28 | . | TGTGCCAGCAGCCGAGGTGCCTACGAGCAGTACTTC | CASSRGAYEQYF
TRBJ2-7 | TRBV21-1 | . | TGTGCCAGCAGCCCGAAAGGGAGCCTCTCCTACGAGCAGTACTTC | CASSPKGSLSYEQYF
TRBJ2-1 | TRBV5-1 | TRBD2 | TGCGCCAGCAGCCAATCGGCAGGGGTGCTAGCGGGAGACACAATGAAGCAGTTCTTC | CASSQSAGVLAGDTMKQFF
TRBJ2-7 | TRBV10-3 | . | TGTGCCATCAGTGAGTCGTGGCAGGGCAACTACGAGCAGTACTTC | CAISESWQGNYEQYF
TRBJ2-1 | TRBV10-1 | TRBD1 | TGCGCCAGCAGTGGACGGGACAGGGGCAATGAGCAGTTCTTC | CASSGRDRGNEQFF
TRBJ2-7 | TRBV28 | TRBD2 | TGTGCCAGCAGTAGACAGCCTAGCGGCCGGAGCTCCTACGAGCAGTACTTC | CASSRQPSGRSSYEQYF
TRBJ2-7 | TRBV27 | . | TGTGCCAGCAGTGGAAGTAGCGGCTCTCTCCACTACGAGCAGTACTTC | CASSGSSGSLHYEQYF
TRBJ2-7 | TRBV28 | TRBD1 | TGTGCCAGCAGTTTAGCCCCGGGACAGGGCTACGAGCAGTACTTC | CASSLAPGQGYEQYF
TRBJ2-3 | TRBV4-2 | TRBD2 | TGTGCCAGCAGCCAGTCAGGACTAGCGAGCACAGATACGCAGTATTTT | CASSQSGLASTDTQYF
TRBJ2-2 | TRBV7-3 | TRBD1 | TGTGCCAGCAGCTTAGACAGGGGGCTCCACGCGAACACCGGGGAGCTGTTTTTT | CASSLDRGLHANTGELFF
TRBJ1-2 | TRBV2 | TRBD1 | TGTGCCAGCAGTGCAATAACAGGGGGCGGCTATGGCTACACCTTC | CASSAITGGGYGYTF
TRBJ1-1 | TRBV11-2 | TRBD1 | TGTGCCAGCAGCTGGAGGTTAGGGGGCGGGACTGAAGCTTTCTTT | CASSWRLGGGTEAFF
TRBJ2-3 | TRBV11-3 | . | TGTGCCAGCAGGAGTTTTGCAGATACGCAGTATTTT | CASRSFADTQYF
TRBJ1-1 | TRBV30 | TRBD1 | TGTGCCTGCCGGGACAGGGGGCGAACTGAAGCTTTCTTT | CACRDRGRTEAFF
TRBJ2-4 | TRBV19 | TRBD1 | TGTGCCAGTAGTATCCGGGACAGGGGGACGGACATTCAGTACTTC | CASSIRDRGTDIQYF